This T cell receptor (beta chain) is drawn from a study of PD-L1 blockade in urothelial cancer. Across the study: In the mid-2010s therapy began: atezolizumab 1,200 mg intravenously every 3 weeks. Among blood samples, the median T cell count was some 140,000.

In germline, CDR1 is SEHNR, CDR2 FQNEAQ (reference sequence). There are 18 residues in the CDR3. J was trimmed by 5 bases and V by 5 bases; bases with no gene match: 15. Time point indicated: pretreatment peripheral blood. Patients each gave 1 to 8 samples, pretreatment and on-treatment. Assay: immunoSEQ multiplex PCR; the TCRdb copy retains only in-frame clones and omits some. The sample consists of about 53,000 clones, around 88% of them appearing once. This rearrangement joins TRBV7-9 to TRBJ2-5, with TRBD2 matching over 12 bases. This clonotype was sampled from a woman aged 55-75 years with urothelial cancer. Sequenced here: PBMCs, sampled around atezolizumab (anti-PD-L1) treatment. The chain's CDR3 is CASSEGRASGGAGETQYF. The CDR3 DNA sequence: TGTGCCAGCAGCGAGGGTCGGGCTAGCGGGGGGGCCGGTGAGACCCAGTACTTC.